The 30 T cell receptor beta chains presented below share a single source sample, sequenced in a study of graft-versus-host responses after intestinal transplantation. What these receptors recognize is not known. Data came from immunoSEQ multiplex PCR; TCRdb stores just in-frame clones and leaves some out. The sample lists 40,000 or so clones, 85% to 95% occurring once. Sequencing used unstimulated CD8+ T cells sorted from spleen or lymph node cells, obtained before transplant. Receptors were obtained from a human donor who was the organ donor for an intestinal transplant.

V is TRBV19 and J is TRBJ2-7, with 11 bases lining up with TRBD1. Germline assignment: CDR1 LNHDA and CDR2 SQIVND (reference sequence). Trimming took 3 bases from V and 5 from J; bases not matched to a gene: 6. The CDR3 is made up of 15 amino acids. CDR3: CASSIRGQGAHEQYF. CDR3 bases: TGTGCCAGTAGTATTCGCGGACAGGGGGCCCACGAGCAGTACTTC.

This clone was counted only a few times. The chain employs TRBV7-9 and TRBJ1-2; 10 bases are a match to TRBD1. The V gene end was trimmed by 5 bases and the J gene end by 14 bases; junction bases not matched to a gene: 5. CDR1 and CDR2 from the germline V gene are SEHNR and FQNEAQ (reference sequence). The CDR3 contains 11 residues. DNA of the CDR3: TGTGCCAGCAGCCCCGGGACAGGGGCTACCTTC. Amino acid sequence: CASSPGTGATF. Filled out from reference TRBV7-9 and TRBJ1-2, the complete variable domain reads DTGVSQNPRHKITKRGQNVTFRCDPISEHNRLYWYRQTLGQGPEFLTYFQNEAQLEKSRLLSDRFSAERPKGSFSTLEIQRTEQGDSAMYLCASSPGTGATFGSGTRLTVV.

The chain couples TRBV27 to TRBJ2-7; D unclear. V lost 2 bases and J 2 bases, leaving 13 bases between the germline ends. The CDR3 runs to 15 residues. Looked up from germline, CDR1 is MNHEY and CDR2 is SMNVEV (reference sequence). CDR3 region: CASSLDPGSAYEQYF. The CDR3 bases are TGTGCCAGCAGTTTAGACCCCGGGTCGGCCTACGAGCAGTACTTC.

A single count supports this clone. This CDR3 reads CASSQGGILGLSGANVLTF. CDR3 DNA sequence: TGCGCCAGCAGCCAAGGGGGCATTCTAGGGCTCTCTGGGGCCAACGTCCTGACTTTC. This chain uses TRBV4-3 with TRBJ2-6; TRBD1 might be the D (5 bases). The CDR3 length is 19 residues. Between the trimmed V and J ends, which lost 1 base and 0 bases, there was a span of 16 bases. Germline lookup yields CDR1 LGHNA and CDR2 YSLEER.

The count of this clone is one. The V and J genes are TRBV6-1 and TRBJ2-1; no firm D call. V shed 1 base and J shed 2 bases, with 9 bases lying between them. The CDR3 runs to 15 residues. Per the germline V gene, CDR1 is MNHNS and CDR2 is SASEGT. For the CDR3, the DNA is TGTGCCAGCAGTGAAGAGCGTACCCCCTACAATGAGCAGTTCTTC. Translating it yields CASSEERTPYNEQFF.

The chain is built from TRBV5-1 and TRBJ2-5; TRBD1 aligns across 7 bases. The CDR3 runs 14 residues. Looked up from germline, CDR1 is SGHRS and CDR2 is YFSETQ. V shed 4 bases, J shed 5 bases, and the junction held 8 bases outside the gene matches. CDR3 nucleotide sequence: TGCGCCAGCAGCGGGTGGACAGGTCAGGAGACCCAGTACTTC. Amino acids: CASSGWTGQETQYF.

The chain joins TRBV7-2 to TRBJ2-1; D call uncertain. Trimming removed 0 bases from V and 9 bases from J, with 6 bases in between. The CDR3 spans 12 residues. Germline CDR1 is SGHTA and CDR2 is FQGNSA. The CDR3 DNA follows: TGTGCCAGCAGCTTAGCGGCGTTTGAGCAGTTCTTC. It yields the protein CASSLAAFEQFF.

The chain couples TRBV11-3 to TRBJ2-3; TRBD2 agrees at 7 bases. V lost 1 base and J lost 2; bases outside the gene matches: 3. The CDR3 covers 15 residues. Germline-derived CDR1 and CDR2 are SGHNT and YENEEA. The CDR3 loop is CASSLGGGHTDTQYF. As DNA, the CDR3 is TGTGCCAGCAGCTTAGGGGGAGGGCACACAGATACGCAGTATTTT. The full variable domain, completed using reference TRBV11-3 and TRBJ2-3, is EAGVVQSPRYKIIEKKQPVAFWCNPISGHNTLYWYLQNLGQGPELLIRYENEEAVDDSQLPKDRFSAERLKGVDSTLKIQPAELGDSAVYLCASSLGGGHTDTQYFGPGTRLTVL.

The gene calls are TRBV28 and TRBJ2-3; 12 nucleotides align to TRBD2. The CDR3 spans 17 residues. CDR1 is MDHEN, CDR2 SYDVKM, per germline. V trimming: 3 bases; J trimming: 1 base; junction bases outside the gene matches: 5. In nucleotides, the CDR3 is TGTGCCAGCAGTTTCCCGACTAGCGGGAGCGGCACAGATACGCAGTATTTT. Protein: CASSFPTSGSGTDTQYF.

CDR3 sequence (DNA): TGTGCCACCAGCAGAGCCAGGGATACGCAGTATTTT. It translates to CATSRARDTQYF. V and J are TRBV15 and TRBJ2-3, with no clear D. The CDR3 totals 12 residues. The ends were cut back, 1 base at V and 6 bases at J, with 5 bases in the middle. Looked up from germline, CDR1 is LNHNV and CDR2 is YYDKDF (reference sequence).

This chain connects TRBV7-8 to TRBJ2-3; the match to TRBD2 covers 7 bases. The CDR3 has 16 residues. The germline CDR1 and CDR2 sequences are SGHVS and FQNEAQ. Losses at the gene ends were 0 bases for V and 2 bases for J; bases not matched to a gene: 5. The DNA for the CDR3 is TGTGCCAGCAGCTTAGCGCGGGGGAGACACACAGATACGCAGTATTTT. Translation gives CASSLARGRHTDTQYF.

The chain couples TRBV5-8 to TRBJ2-7; D possibly matches TRBD1 or TRBD2 (5 bases each). This CDR3 has 14 residues. V gave up 2 bases and J gave up 0 bases, with 9 bases separating them. Germline V gene sequence: CDR1 SGHTS, CDR2 YDEGEE. In nucleotides, the CDR3 is TGTGCCAGCAGCTTAGCGAGGGGCTCCTACGAGCAGTACTTC. This translates into CASSLARGSYEQYF.

This clone was counted once. This chain uses TRBV27 with TRBJ2-7, with D possibly being TRBD1 (5 bases). Germline CDR1 is MNHEY and CDR2 is SMNVEV (reference sequence). The CDR3 sequence is 13 residues long. V gave up 2 bases and J gave up 6 bases, with 11 bases separating them. CDR3: CASSLGASGEQYF. Written as DNA, the CDR3 is TGTGCCAGCAGTTTAGGGGCATCGGGCGAGCAGTACTTC.

V gene TRBV5-8 combines with J gene TRBJ1-1; no definite D call. The V end lost 4 bases, the J end lost 1 base, and 17 bases lay between the germline ends. The CDR3 sequence is 16 residues long. Germline loops: CDR1 SGHTS, CDR2 YDEGEE. CDR3 in amino acids: CASSPGLGHQNTEAFF. The CDR3 coding sequence is TGTGCCAGCAGCCCTGGTCTTGGGCACCAGAACACTGAAGCTTTCTTT.

Written as DNA, the CDR3 is TGTGCCAGCAGTTTACTTTTCACAGATACGCAGTATTTT. The encoded protein is CASSLLFTDTQYF. The chain couples TRBV27 to TRBJ2-3; D gene unclear. Per the germline V gene, CDR1 is MNHEY and CDR2 is SMNVEV (reference sequence). The CDR3 length is 13 residues. The ends were cut back, 2 bases at V and 2 bases at J, with 5 bases in the middle.

The rearrangement links TRBV28 to TRBJ2-2; 15 bases line up with TRBD2. The junction had 0 bases not matched to a gene; V was cut back by 4 bases and J by 6 bases. Germline lookup yields CDR1 MDHEN and CDR2 SYDVKM. The CDR3 runs to 15 residues. Here the CDR3 reads CASSWTSGRAGELFF. CDR3 nucleotides: TGTGCCAGCAGTTGGACTAGCGGGAGGGCCGGGGAGCTGTTTTTT.

Comment on this clone: Relative to the germline gene, one junction end is altered; a read error may explain this. This chain connects TRBV19 to TRBJ2-5; D may be TRBD1 (6 bases). The CDR3 is made up of 17 amino acids. In germline, CDR1 is LNHDA, CDR2 SQIVND (reference sequence). DNA of the CDR3: TGTGTCAGTAGTATAGATCTGGCGACAGGCGTTCAAGAGACCCAGTACTTC. Amino acids: CVSSIDLATGVQETQYF.

V usage is TRBV27 and J usage is TRBJ1-1; 7 bases are shared with TRBD1. This CDR3 has 14 residues. The ends lost 8 bases at V and 4 bases at J; junction bases unmatched: 10. Germline V gene data show CDR1 as MNHEY and CDR2 as SMNVEV (reference sequence). CDR3 amino acids: CASSSRQGSTEAFF. For the CDR3, the DNA is TGTGCCAGCTCCTCTCGACAGGGTTCCACTGAAGCTTTCTTT.

The chain recombines TRBV28 with TRBJ1-6; D is unclear. The germline V gene has CDR1 MDHEN and CDR2 SYDVKM. This CDR3 spans 15 amino acids. Trimming took off 1 base at V and 0 bases at J, with 4 bases between the two ends. CDR3 bases: TGTGCCAGCAGTTTATACAGCTCCTATAATTCACCCCTCCACTTT. Translating gives CASSLYSSYNSPLHF.

This chain joins TRBV25-1 and TRBJ1-2; possible D gene TRBD1, 5 bases. Germline V gene data show CDR1 as MGHDK and CDR2 as SYGVNS. The CDR3 extends over 12 amino acids. V gave up 7 bases and J gave up 4 bases, with 10 bases separating them. The chain's CDR3 is CASTGGGYGYTF. The DNA of the CDR3 is TGTGCCAGCACTGGGGGGGGCTATGGCTACACCTTC.

A word on this clone: The same CDR3 arises from other DNA sequences in this sample as well. This chain links TRBV4-3 with TRBJ1-5; D gene uncertain. Germline V CDR1 and CDR2: LGHNA, YSLEER. The CDR3 runs to 15 residues. V was clipped by 0 bases and J by 4 bases, with 10 bases between them. The CDR3 coding sequence is TGCGCCAGCAGCCAAGACTGGCAGATAAATCAGCCCCAGCATTTT. It yields the protein CASSQDWQINQPQHF.

The rearrangement joins TRBV29-1 to TRBJ1-4, with D perhaps TRBD1 (6 bases). Trimming pared 0 bases from V and 8 bases from J, leaving 13 bases between. Germline-derived CDR1 and CDR2 are SQVTM and ANQGSEA. This CDR3 has 14 amino acids. CDR3 loop: CSVEDPQGGEKLFF. The CDR3 DNA is TGCAGCGTTGAAGATCCACAGGGAGGGGAAAAACTGTTTTTT.

The gene calls are TRBV27 and TRBJ2-3; unclear D gene. V lost 5 bases and J 2 bases, leaving 8 bases between the germline ends. The CDR3 is 13 amino acids. Looked up from germline, CDR1 is MNHEY and CDR2 is SMNVEV (reference sequence). CDR3 sequence (DNA): TGTGCCAGCAGTCACGGACCCACAGATACGCAGTATTTT. This encodes CASSHGPTDTQYF.

V and J are TRBV6-5 and TRBJ2-7, with TRBD2 identical over 9 bases. Germline V gene sequence: CDR1 MNHEY, CDR2 SVGAGI. The length of the CDR3 is 16 residues. J gave up 5 bases and V 0 bases, and 8 bases lay outside the gene matches. CDR3 coding DNA: TGTGCCAGCAGTTACTCCTTGGCGGGAGGGCCGCACGAGCAGTACTTC. Amino acids: CASSYSLAGGPHEQYF.

This clone was found once. The chain links TRBV30 to TRBJ2-7; TRBD2 matches 7 bases. V lost 4 bases, J lost 4 bases, and 19 bases stayed unmatched. Per the germline V gene, CDR1 is GTSNPN and CDR2 is SVGIG (reference sequence). The CDR3 has 17 residues. The CDR3 sequence: CAWNSRENTPFLYEQYF. CDR3 nucleotides: TGTGCCTGGAACTCGCGGGAGAACACCCCTTTTTTATACGAGCAGTACTTC.

This rearrangement joins TRBV6-5 to TRBJ2-5; a weak D match, TRBD1 (6 bases). CDR1 and CDR2 (germline): MNHEY, SVGAGI. The germline V and J ends were trimmed by 7 bases and 3 bases, with 12 bases remaining between them. The CDR3 consists of 13 residues. In DNA form, the CDR3 reads TGTGCCAGCACCCTGACAGGAGAAGAGACCCAGTACTTC. Translation: CASTLTGEETQYF.

This clone is a singleton in its sample. This chain connects TRBV7-9 to TRBJ2-2; the D is unclear. The CDR3 extends over 13 amino acids. CDR1 SEHNR and CDR2 FQNEAQ come from the germline V gene (reference sequence). The V end lost 4 bases, the J end lost 2 bases, and 5 bases lay between the germline ends. The CDR3 DNA follows: TGTGCCAGCAGCTCGAGTAACACCGGGGAGCTGTTTTTT. Protein: CASSSSNTGELFF. The complete variable domain, with remaining parts taken from reference TRBV7-9 and TRBJ2-2, reads DTGVSQNPRHKITKRGQNVTFRCDPISEHNRLYWYRQTLGQGPEFLTYFQNEAQLEKSRLLSDRFSAERPKGSFSTLEIQRTEQGDSAMYLCASSSSNTGELFFGEGSRLTVL.

The chain employs TRBV19 and TRBJ2-5; D could derive from TRBD1 or TRBD2 (7 bases each). Germline V CDR1 and CDR2: LNHDA, SQIVND (reference sequence). The CDR3 length is 16 residues. V was clipped by 4 bases and J by 4 bases, with 19 bases between them. The CDR3 DNA reads TGTGCCAGTAGTACCGACAGGGAGGGCCAAGTAGAGACCCAGTACTTC. This codes for CASSTDREGQVETQYF.

The chain links TRBV29-1 to TRBJ2-1; 8 nucleotides agree with TRBD2. Germline CDR1 is SQVTM and CDR2 is ANQGSEA. The V gene end was trimmed by 7 bases and the J gene end by 5 bases; junction bases not matched to a gene: 7. The CDR3 runs 13 residues. CDR3 nucleotide sequence: TGCAGCGCCGCCAGCGGGAGTAACAATGAGCAGTTCTTC. Protein: CSAASGSNNEQFF.

The J gene is TRBJ2-1, the V gene TRBV5-8; 8 bases fit TRBD2. Germline CDR1 reads SGHTS; CDR2 reads YDEGEE. The CDR3 has 16 amino acids. With 1 base clipped from V and 0 bases from J, the junction kept 3 bases outside the gene matches. The CDR3: CASSLWREASYNEQFF. In DNA form, the CDR3 reads TGTGCCAGCAGCTTGTGGCGGGAGGCCTCCTACAATGAGCAGTTCTTC.